The entry below describes one TCR beta chain. The antigen remains undetermined. The germline gene is not matched at one end of the junction; a read error may be the cause. Other DNA sequences in the same sample also yield this CDR3. CDR3 length: 15 amino acids. Looked up from germline, CDR1 is SEHNR and CDR2 is FQNEAQ (reference sequence). This sample was taken from a study of graft-versus-host responses after intestinal transplantation. Overall study context: Grafts that recipients had were multivisceral, liver-intestinal, or isolated intestinal transplants. Every recipient had anti-thymocyte globulin induction and around 3 years of tacrolimus plus steroids.

Profiling relied on immunoSEQ multiplex PCR, and the TCRdb table lists in-frame clones only, not all of them. The table lists about 50,000 clones, 85% to 95% of them singletons. The specimen comprised unstimulated CD4+ T cells sorted from spleen or lymph node cells, sampled before transplant. V and J are TRBV7-9 and TRBJ2-2, with D uncertain. The sequence came from a human donor who was the organ donor for an intestinal transplant. The chain's CDR3 is CASSLASFYTGELFF. CDR3 sequence (DNA): TGTGCCAGCAGCTTAGCAAGCTTTTACACCGGAGAGCTGTTTTTT.